This T cell receptor beta chain was identified during a study of T cell responses to AZD1222 COVID-19 vaccine. Points from the study as a whole: Clonal diversity may have been underestimated in mostly white British donors. Recipients of AZD1222 seropositive at baseline numbered only 6 or 7. Among vaccine-associated CD4 TCRs, coverage spanned spike, with dominance at 160-218 and 743-854.

Worth noting for this clone: Its antigen is not identified.

Libraries were prepared by immunoSEQ multiplex PCR; TCRdb keeps only in-frame clonotypes and omits some of them. The table records about 150,000 clones, around nine tenths of them present only once. The CDR3 sequence is 15 residues long. Trimming stripped 5 bases from V and 3 bases from J, with 18 bases between. Germline loops: CDR1 SGHRS, CDR2 YFSETQ. Sequencing was performed on peripheral blood, taken on day 0 of AZD1222 vaccination. The TCR comes from an adult in good health. This chain connects TRBV5-1 to TRBJ2-7; D is perhaps TRBD1 (6 bases). The CDR3 region is CASSRGQFENYEQYF. CDR3 nucleotide sequence: TGCGCCAGCAGTCGCGGACAGTTTGAAAACTACGAGCAGTACTTC.